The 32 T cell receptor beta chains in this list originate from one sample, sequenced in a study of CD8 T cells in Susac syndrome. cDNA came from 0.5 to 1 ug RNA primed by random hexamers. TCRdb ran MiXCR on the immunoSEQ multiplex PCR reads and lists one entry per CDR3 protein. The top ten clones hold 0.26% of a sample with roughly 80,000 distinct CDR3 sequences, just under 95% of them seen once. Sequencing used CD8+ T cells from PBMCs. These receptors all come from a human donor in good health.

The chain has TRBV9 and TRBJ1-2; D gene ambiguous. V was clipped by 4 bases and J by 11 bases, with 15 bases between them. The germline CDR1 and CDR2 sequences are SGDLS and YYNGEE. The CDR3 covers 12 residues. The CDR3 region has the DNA TGTGCCAGCAGCCCCACCCTCGAGGATTACACCTTC. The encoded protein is CASSPTLEDYTF. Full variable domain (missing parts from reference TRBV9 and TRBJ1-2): DSGVTQTPKHLITATGQRVTLRCSPRSGDLSVYWYQQSLDQGLQFLIQYYNGEERAKGNILERFSAQQFPDLHSELNLSSLELGDSALYFCASSPTLEDYTFGSGTRLTVV.

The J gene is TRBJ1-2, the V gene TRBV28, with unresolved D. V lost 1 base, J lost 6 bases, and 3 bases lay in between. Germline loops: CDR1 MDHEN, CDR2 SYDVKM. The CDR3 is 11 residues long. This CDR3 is CASSLLDGYTF. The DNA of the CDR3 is TGTGCCAGCAGTTTATTGGATGGCTACACCTTC.

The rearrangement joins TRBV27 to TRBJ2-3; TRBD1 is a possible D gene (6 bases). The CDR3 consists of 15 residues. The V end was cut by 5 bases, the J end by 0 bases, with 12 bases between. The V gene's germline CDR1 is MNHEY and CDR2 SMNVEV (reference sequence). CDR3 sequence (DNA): TGTGCCAGCAGTACCAGACAGGCCAGCACAGATACGCAGTATTTT. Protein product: CASSTRQASTDTQYF.

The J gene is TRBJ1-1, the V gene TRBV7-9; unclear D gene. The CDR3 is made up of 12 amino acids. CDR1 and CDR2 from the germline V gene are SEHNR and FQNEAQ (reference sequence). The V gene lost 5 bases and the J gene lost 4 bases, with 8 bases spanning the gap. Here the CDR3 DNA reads TGTGCCAGCAGCATCTCGGGCACTGAAGCTTTCTTT. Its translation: CASSISGTEAFF.

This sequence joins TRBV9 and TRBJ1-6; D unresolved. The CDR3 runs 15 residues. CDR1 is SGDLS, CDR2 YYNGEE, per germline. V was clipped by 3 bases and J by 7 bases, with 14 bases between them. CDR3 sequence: CASSARTDKNSPLHF. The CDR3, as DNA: TGTGCCAGCAGCGCGCGGACGGATAAAAATTCACCCCTCCACTTT.

The CDR3 coding sequence is TGTGCCAGCAGTTTGAACGCGAAGGAGAGAGGTTATGGCTACACCTTC. Its translation: CASSLNAKERGYGYTF. This chain connects TRBV27 to TRBJ1-2; D unclear. Germline V gene data show CDR1 as MNHEY and CDR2 as SMNVEV (reference sequence). Deletions cut 3 bases from V and 5 bases from J, with 19 bases between. This CDR3 has 16 residues.

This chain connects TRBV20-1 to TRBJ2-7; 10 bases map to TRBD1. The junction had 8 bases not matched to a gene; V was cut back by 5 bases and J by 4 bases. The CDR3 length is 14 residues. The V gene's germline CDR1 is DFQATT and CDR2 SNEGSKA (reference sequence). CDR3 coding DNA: TGCAGTGCTCACACCCGGACAGGGGGGTACGAGCAGTACTTC. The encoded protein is CSAHTRTGGYEQYF.

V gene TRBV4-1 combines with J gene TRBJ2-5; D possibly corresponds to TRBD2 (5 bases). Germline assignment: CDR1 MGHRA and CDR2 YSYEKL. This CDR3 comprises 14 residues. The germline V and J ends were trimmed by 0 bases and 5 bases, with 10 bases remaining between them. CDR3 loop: CASSQEAGTETQYF. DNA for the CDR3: TGCGCCAGCAGCCAAGAGGCGGGTACGGAGACCCAGTACTTC.

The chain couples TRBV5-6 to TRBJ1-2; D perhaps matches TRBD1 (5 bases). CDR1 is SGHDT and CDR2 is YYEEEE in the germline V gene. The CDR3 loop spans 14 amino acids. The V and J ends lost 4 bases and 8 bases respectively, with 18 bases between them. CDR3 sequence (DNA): TGTGCCAGCAGCCCCCCTTACAGGATCGACGGCTACACCTTC. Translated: CASSPPYRIDGYTF.

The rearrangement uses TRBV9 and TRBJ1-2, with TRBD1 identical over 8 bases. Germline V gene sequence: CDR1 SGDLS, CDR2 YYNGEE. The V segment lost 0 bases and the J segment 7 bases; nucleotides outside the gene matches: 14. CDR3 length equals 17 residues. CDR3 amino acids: CASSVGTQGDLRSGYTF. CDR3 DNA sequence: TGTGCCAGCAGCGTAGGCACACAGGGGGACCTTCGGAGTGGCTACACCTTC.

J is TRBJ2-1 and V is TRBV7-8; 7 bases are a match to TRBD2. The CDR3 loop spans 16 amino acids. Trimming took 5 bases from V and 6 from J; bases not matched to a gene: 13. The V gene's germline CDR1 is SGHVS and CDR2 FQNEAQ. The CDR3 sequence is CASSAMGLAVFNEQFF. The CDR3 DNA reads TGTGCCAGCAGCGCTATGGGGCTAGCGGTATTCAATGAGCAGTTCTTC.

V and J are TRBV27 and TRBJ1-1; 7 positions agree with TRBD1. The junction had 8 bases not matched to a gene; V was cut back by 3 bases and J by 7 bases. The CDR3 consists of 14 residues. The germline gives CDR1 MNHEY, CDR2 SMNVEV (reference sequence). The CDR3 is CASSFLRQGHEAFF. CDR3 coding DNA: TGTGCCAGCAGTTTCCTTCGACAGGGCCATGAAGCTTTCTTT.

Written as DNA, the CDR3 is TGTGCCACCAGCAGCACAGTTGATGGCTACACCTTC. It translates to CATSSTVDGYTF. The chain recombines TRBV15 with TRBJ1-2; D unresolved. The V end was cut by 3 bases, the J end by 6 bases, with 8 bases between. The germline V gene encodes CDR1 LNHNV and CDR2 YYDKDF (reference sequence). This CDR3 is built from 12 residues.

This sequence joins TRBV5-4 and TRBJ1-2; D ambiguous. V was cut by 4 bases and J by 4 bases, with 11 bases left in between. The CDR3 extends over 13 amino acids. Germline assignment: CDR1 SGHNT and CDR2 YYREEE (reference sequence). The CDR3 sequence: CASSPGRIYGYTF. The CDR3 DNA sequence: TGTGCCAGCAGCCCAGGACGGATCTATGGCTACACCTTC.

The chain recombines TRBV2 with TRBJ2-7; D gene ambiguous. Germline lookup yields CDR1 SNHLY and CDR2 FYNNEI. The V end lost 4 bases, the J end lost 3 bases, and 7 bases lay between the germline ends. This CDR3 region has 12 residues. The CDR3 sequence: CASSARIYEQYV. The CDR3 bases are TGTGCCAGCAGTGCTCGGATCTACGAGCAGTACGTC.

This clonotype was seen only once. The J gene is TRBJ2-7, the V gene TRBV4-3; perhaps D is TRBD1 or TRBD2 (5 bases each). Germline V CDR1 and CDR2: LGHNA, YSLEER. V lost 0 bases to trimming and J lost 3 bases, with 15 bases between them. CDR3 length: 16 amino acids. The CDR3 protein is CASSQDRAGRGYEQYF. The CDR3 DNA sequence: TGCGCCAGCAGCCAAGATCGGGCAGGGAGAGGCTACGAGCAGTACTTC.

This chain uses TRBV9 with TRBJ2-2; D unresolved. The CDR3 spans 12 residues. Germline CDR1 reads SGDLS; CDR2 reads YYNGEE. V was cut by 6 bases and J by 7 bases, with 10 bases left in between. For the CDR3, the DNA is TGTGCCAGCACCCAGTCCGGCGGGGAGCTGTTTTTT. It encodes CASTQSGGELFF.

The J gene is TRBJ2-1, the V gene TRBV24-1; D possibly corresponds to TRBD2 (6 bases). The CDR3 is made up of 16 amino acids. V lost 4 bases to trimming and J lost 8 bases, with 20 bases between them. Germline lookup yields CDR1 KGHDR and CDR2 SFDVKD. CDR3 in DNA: TGTGCCACCAGTGACCCTACTAGCCCCCCTTACGATGAGCAGTTCTTC. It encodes CATSDPTSPPYDEQFF.

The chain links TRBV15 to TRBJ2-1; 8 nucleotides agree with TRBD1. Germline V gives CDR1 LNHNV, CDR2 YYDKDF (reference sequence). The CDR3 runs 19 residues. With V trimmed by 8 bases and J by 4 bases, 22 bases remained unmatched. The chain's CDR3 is CATSPDRGPSIFRYNEQFF. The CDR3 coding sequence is TGTGCCACCTCGCCAGACAGGGGCCCTTCTATCTTTCGGTACAATGAGCAGTTCTTC.

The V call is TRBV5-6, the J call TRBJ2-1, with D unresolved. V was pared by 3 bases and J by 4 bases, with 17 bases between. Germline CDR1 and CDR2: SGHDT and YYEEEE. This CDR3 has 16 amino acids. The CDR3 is CASSWWPPGSYNEQFF. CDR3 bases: TGTGCCAGCAGCTGGTGGCCTCCGGGCAGTTACAATGAGCAGTTCTTC. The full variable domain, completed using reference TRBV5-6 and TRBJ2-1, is DAGVTQSPTHLIKTRGQQVTLRCSPKSGHDTVSWYQQALGQGPQFIFQYYEEEERQRGNFPDRFSGHQFPNYSSELNVNALLLGDSALYLCASSWWPPGSYNEQFFGPGTRLTVL.

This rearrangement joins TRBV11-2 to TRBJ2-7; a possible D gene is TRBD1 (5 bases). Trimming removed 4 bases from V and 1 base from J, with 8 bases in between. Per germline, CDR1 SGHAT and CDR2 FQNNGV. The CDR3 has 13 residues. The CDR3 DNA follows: TGTGCCAGCAGCTCGACAGCTTCCTACGAGCAGTACGTC. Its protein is CASSSTASYEQYV.

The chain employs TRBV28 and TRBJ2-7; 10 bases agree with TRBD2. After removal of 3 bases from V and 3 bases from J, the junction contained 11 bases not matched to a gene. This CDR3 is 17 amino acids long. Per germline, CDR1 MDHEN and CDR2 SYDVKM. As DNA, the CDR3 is TGTGCCAGCAGTTTGGGGCCGCGGCTAGCGGGAGACTACGAGCAGTACGTC. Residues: CASSLGPRLAGDYEQYV.

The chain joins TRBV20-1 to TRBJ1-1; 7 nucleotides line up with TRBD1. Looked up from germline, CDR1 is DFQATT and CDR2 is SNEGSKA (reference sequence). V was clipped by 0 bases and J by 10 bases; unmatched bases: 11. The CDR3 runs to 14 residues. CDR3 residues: CSARDYRGQSGAFF. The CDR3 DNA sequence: TGCAGTGCTAGAGACTACCGGGGACAGTCCGGAGCTTTCTTT.

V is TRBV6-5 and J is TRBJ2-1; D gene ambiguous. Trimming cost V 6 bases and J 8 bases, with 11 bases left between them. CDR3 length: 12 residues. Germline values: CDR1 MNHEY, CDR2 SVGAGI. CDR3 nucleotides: TGTGCCAGCAGCCCCGTTCCGGATGAGCAGTTCTTC. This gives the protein CASSPVPDEQFF.

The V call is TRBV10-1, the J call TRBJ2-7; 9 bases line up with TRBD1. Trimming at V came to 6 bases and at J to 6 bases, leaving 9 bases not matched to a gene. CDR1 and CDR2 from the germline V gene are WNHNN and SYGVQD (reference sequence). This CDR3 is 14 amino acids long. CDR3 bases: TGCGCCAGCAGCGGACCGGGACAGGGTATCGAGCAGTACTTC. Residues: CASSGPGQGIEQYF.

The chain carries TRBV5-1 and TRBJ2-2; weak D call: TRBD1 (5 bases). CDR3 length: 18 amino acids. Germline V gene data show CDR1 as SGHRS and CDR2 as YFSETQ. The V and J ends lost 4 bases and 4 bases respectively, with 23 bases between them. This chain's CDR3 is CASSRTGDSFVFTGELFF. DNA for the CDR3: TGCGCCAGCAGCCGCACCGGCGACAGTTTCGTATTCACCGGGGAGCTGTTTTTT.

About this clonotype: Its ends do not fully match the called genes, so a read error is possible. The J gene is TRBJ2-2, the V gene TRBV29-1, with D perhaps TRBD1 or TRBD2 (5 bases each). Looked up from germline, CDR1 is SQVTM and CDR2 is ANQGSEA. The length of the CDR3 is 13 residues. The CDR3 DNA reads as TGCAGCGTGGACCGAGACGGGGCCGGGGAGCTGTCTTTT. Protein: CSVDRDGAGELSF.

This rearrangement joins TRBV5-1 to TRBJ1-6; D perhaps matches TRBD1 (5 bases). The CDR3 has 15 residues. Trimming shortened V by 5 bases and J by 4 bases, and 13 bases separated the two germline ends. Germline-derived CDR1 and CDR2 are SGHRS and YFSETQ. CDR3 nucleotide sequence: TGCGCCAGCAGGAGTGAAGGGGTGTATAATTCACCCCTCCACTTT. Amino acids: CASRSEGVYNSPLHF.

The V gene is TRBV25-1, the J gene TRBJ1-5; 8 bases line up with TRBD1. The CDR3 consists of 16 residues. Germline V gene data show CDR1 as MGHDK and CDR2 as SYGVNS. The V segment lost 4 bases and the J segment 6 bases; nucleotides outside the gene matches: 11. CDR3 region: CASSGTEPGGSQPQHF. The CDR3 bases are TGTGCCAGCAGTGGTACGGAGCCAGGGGGCAGTCAGCCCCAGCATTTT.

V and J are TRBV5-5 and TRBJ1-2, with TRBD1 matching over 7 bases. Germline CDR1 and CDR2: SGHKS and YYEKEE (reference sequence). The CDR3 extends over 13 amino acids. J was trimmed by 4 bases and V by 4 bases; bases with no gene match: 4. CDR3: CASSQGQIYGYTF. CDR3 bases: TGTGCCAGCAGCCAGGGACAGATCTATGGCTACACCTTC. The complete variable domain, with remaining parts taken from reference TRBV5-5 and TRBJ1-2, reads DAGVTQSPTHLIKTRGQQVTLRCSPISGHKSVSWYQQVLGQGPQFIFQYYEKEERGRGNFPDRFSARQFPNYSSELNVNALLLGDSALYLCASSQGQIYGYTFGSGTRLTVV.

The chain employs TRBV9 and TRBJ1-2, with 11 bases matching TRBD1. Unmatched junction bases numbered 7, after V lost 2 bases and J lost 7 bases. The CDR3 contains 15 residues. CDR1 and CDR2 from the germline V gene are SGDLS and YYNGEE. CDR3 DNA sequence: TGTGCCAGCAGCGTCGGACAGGGGGCTGTCCGTGGCTACACCTTC. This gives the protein CASSVGQGAVRGYTF.

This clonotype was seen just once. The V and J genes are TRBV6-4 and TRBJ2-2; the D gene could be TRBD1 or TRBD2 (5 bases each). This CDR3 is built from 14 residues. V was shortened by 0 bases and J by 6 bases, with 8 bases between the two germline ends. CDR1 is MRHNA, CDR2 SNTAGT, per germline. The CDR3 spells CASSDSRGAGELFF. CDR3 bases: TGTGCCAGCAGTGACTCGAGGGGAGCCGGGGAGCTGTTTTTT.